Sequencing of this T cell receptor (beta chain) was carried out in a study of molecular identifiers for immune sequencing clone quantification. Sorting selected naive CD8 T cells with a CD8+CD4-CCR7+CD45RA+ phenotype. Unmatched junction bases numbered 6, after V lost 7 bases and J lost 0 bases. The germline V gene has CDR1 SEHNR and CDR2 FQNEAQ (reference sequence). The CDR3 has 14 residues. TCRdb independently ran MiXCR on the PCR reads; one entry per CDR3 protein. Seen here are about 54,000 distinct CDR3 sequences, roughly 24% observed once, and the top ten hold approximately 1.9%. A word on this clonotype: A read error is possible here, since a much larger clone lies one base away.

The sequence came from a human donor in good health. Some libraries in this study had Jurkat cell RNA spiked in. Source material: naive CD8+ T cells from blood, with Jurkat cell RNA spiked in. Subset meaning: FACS-sorted CD8+CD4-CCR7+CD45RA+ naive T cells. The J gene is TRBJ2-7, the V gene TRBV7-9; TRBD1 agrees at 7 bases. The CDR3 sequence: CASNSDRSSYEQYF. Written as DNA, the CDR3 is TGTGCCAGCAACTCGGACAGGAGCTCCTACGAGCAGTACTTC.